Below are 11 T cell receptor beta chains sequenced from a single sample in a study of blood T cell repertoires in COVID-19. The table came from immunoSEQ multiplex PCR; TCRdb's copy has only in-frame clones and leaves some out. The sample shows 300,000 to 500,000 clones, approximately 88% of them seen only once. Sequencing input: PBMCs or T cells enriched from blood (not recorded which). The receptors shown here come from a woman aged 30 to 39 with acute COVID-19.

This sequence joins TRBV10-2 and TRBJ1-6; D is perhaps TRBD1 (5 bases). Trimming took off 6 bases at V and 7 bases at J, with 13 bases between the two ends. Germline assignment: CDR1 WSHSY and CDR2 SAAADI. This CDR3 is 14 amino acids long. The CDR3 reads CASSPRDSNSPLHF. The DNA of the CDR3 is TGCGCCAGCAGCCCCAGGGATTCAAATTCACCCCTCCACTTT.

The chain recombines TRBV4-1 with TRBJ1-1; 9 positions match TRBD1. Germline V gene lookup returns CDR1 MGHRA and CDR2 YSYEKL. This CDR3 is 15 amino acids long. Losses at the gene ends were 2 bases for V and 10 bases for J; bases not matched to a gene: 11. The CDR3 spells CASSQPFPGQGGAFF. In DNA, the CDR3 is TGCGCCAGCAGCCAACCCTTTCCGGGACAGGGAGGAGCTTTCTTT.

The chain employs TRBV12-3 or TRBV12-4 and TRBJ2-5; D is unclear. The CDR3 is 13 residues long. V was pared by 3 bases and J by 2 bases, with 7 bases between. CDR3 region: CASSLFRQETQYF. In DNA form, the CDR3 reads TGTGCCAGCAGTTTGTTCAGGCAAGAGACCCAGTACTTC.

The V and J genes are TRBV6-1 and TRBJ1-5; D is ambiguous. Per the germline V gene, CDR1 is MNHNS and CDR2 is SASEGT. This CDR3 comprises 13 residues. V gave up 0 bases and J gave up 7 bases, with 7 bases separating them. The DNA for the CDR3 is TGTGCCAGCAGTGAAGCGTTGCGGCAGCCCCAGCATTTT. It yields the protein CASSEALRQPQHF.

J is TRBJ2-1 and V is TRBV27; possibly TRBD1 for D (5 bases). Germline values: CDR1 MNHEY, CDR2 SMNVEV (reference sequence). V lost 6 bases and J 7 bases, leaving 22 bases between the germline ends. The CDR3 totals 16 residues. The CDR3: CASSGRTTGSGNEQFF. The CDR3 coding sequence is TGTGCCAGCAGCGGACGGACAACTGGCTCGGGTAATGAGCAGTTCTTC.

The chain carries TRBV18 and TRBJ1-1; 8 bases fit TRBD1. V shed 6 bases and J 2 bases; nucleotides not matched to a gene: 5. Germline loops: CDR1 KGHSH, CDR2 LQKENI. The CDR3 spans 14 residues. This CDR3 is CASSGTGENTEAFF. In DNA, the CDR3 is TGTGCCAGCTCGGGGACAGGCGAAAACACTGAAGCTTTCTTT.

The chain's CDR3 is CASSAGTGHAEGKRTQYF. As DNA, the CDR3 is TGCGCCAGCAGCGCCGGGACAGGACATGCGGAGGGGAAGAGAACCCAGTACTTC. The J gene is TRBJ2-5, the V gene TRBV5-1; 8 bases align to TRBD1. CDR1 is SGHRS and CDR2 is YFSETQ in the germline V gene. This CDR3 region has 18 residues. V lost 4 bases to trimming and J lost 8 bases; unmatched junction nucleotides: 22.

V is TRBV19 and J is TRBJ1-1; TRBD1 is a possible D gene (5 bases). The V end lost 1 base, the J end lost 3 bases, and 6 bases lay between the germline ends. The germline V gene encodes CDR1 LNHDA and CDR2 SQIVND (reference sequence). The CDR3 is 13 residues long. CDR3 nucleotides: TGTGCCAGTAGTATAGCCAGGGACACTGAAGCTTTCTTT. This sequence encodes CASSIARDTEAFF.

This chain uses TRBV7-9 with TRBJ2-7; the D is unclear. The CDR3 spans 11 residues. V lost 3 bases, J lost 6 bases, and 6 bases lay in between. Germline-derived CDR1 and CDR2 are SEHNR and FQNEAQ (reference sequence). The CDR3 nucleotides read TGTGCCAGCAGCTTGGCGGCCGAGCAGTACTTC. It specifies CASSLAAEQYF. The full variable domain, completed using reference TRBV7-9 and TRBJ2-7, is DTGVSQNPRHKITKRGQNVTFRCDPISEHNRLYWYRQTLGQGPEFLTYFQNEAQLEKSRLLSDRFSAERPKGSFSTLEIQRTEQGDSAMYLCASSLAAEQYFGPGTRLTVT.

This clone came up once. Other nucleotide sequences from this sample produce the same CDR3. The chain has TRBV9 and TRBJ2-1; 8 nucleotides match TRBD2. This CDR3 contains 14 residues. V was pared by 0 bases and J by 5 bases, with 1 base of the junction left unmatched. From germline, CDR1 is SGDLS and CDR2 YYNGEE. DNA of the CDR3: TGTGCCAGCAGCGTAGCGGGGGGGGACAATGAGCAGTTCTTC. It codes for CASSVAGGDNEQFF.

CDR3 in DNA: TGTGCCACTCAGACTAGCGGGGGAGAAGAGACCCAGTACTTC. It codes for CATQTSGGEETQYF. The chain joins TRBV19 to TRBJ2-5; 12 positions agree with TRBD2. Germline CDR1 LNHDA, CDR2 SQIVND (reference sequence). The junction had 6 bases not matched to a gene; V was cut back by 10 bases and J by 3 bases. The CDR3 has 14 residues. Variable domain in full (rest from reference TRBV19 and TRBJ2-5): DGGITQSPKYLFRKEGQNVTLSCEQNLNHDAMYWYRQDPGQGLRLIYYSQIVNDFQKGDIAEGYSVSREKKESFPLTVTSAQKNPTAFYLCATQTSGGEETQYFGPGTRLLVL.